The subject of this entry is one T cell receptor (beta chain). Generated by immunoSEQ multiplex PCR, the TCRdb table keeps only in-frame clones and is missing some. This table has around 84,000 clones, roughly 98% appearing once. Per the germline V gene, CDR1 is MGHRA and CDR2 is YSYEKL. The length of the CDR3 is 14 residues. The V gene end was trimmed by 5 bases and the J gene end by 9 bases; junction bases not matched to a gene: 8. The data belong to a study of technical replicates of blood from several donors. The genes are TRBV4-1 and TRBJ2-1; TRBD2 matches at 9 bases. The TCR originated in a human donor in good health. Sequenced input: T cells isolated from PBMCs. CDR3 loop: CASSIAGAPLEQFF. The CDR3 coding sequence is TGCGCCAGCAGCATAGCGGGAGCCCCCCTTGAGCAGTTCTTC.